Described below is a single T cell receptor beta chain sequence and its context. Its antigen is unknown. The data are from a study of cytomegalovirus exposure and HLA in healthy donors. Study outcomes and limitations: A later analysis reported that several of the most significant clusters appeared to be linked to common viral pathogens, among them Epstein-Barr virus. Later findings reportedly placed an Asian-associated ancestry cluster below the approximately 670-donor mean for N-insertions. Segments of the TCR beta V type were, in most cases, productive about 87% or about 30% of the time in an earlier analysis. Accurate prediction of HLA-A and HLA-B alleles (for most subjects) was reportedly achieved from TCR beta sequences.

PCR was performed using 60 Vbeta and 13 Jbeta primers. The method was immunoSEQ multiplex PCR; TCRdb's version includes in-frame clones alone and lacks a portion of them. Among some 200,000 clones, more than 60% were seen once, and the ten largest hold 2.5% to 3.5%. The source of this sequence is a woman aged 60-75 years in good health and CMV-seropositive. The specimen sequenced was PBMCs.

The CDR3 DNA is TGTGCTAGTGGCCGGGGCTATGGCTACACCTTC. Encoded protein: CASGRGYGYTF. The genes are TRBV12-5 and TRBJ1-2; D gene unclear. Trimming took off 6 bases at V and 4 bases at J, with 6 bases between the two ends. The CDR3 is made up of 11 amino acids. Germline CDR1 LGHNT, CDR2 FRNRAP.